The present TCR beta chain was sequenced within a study of blood T cell repertoires in COVID-19. Germline V gene data show CDR1 as LGHNA and CDR2 as YSLEER. Losses at the gene ends were 1 base for V and 4 bases for J; bases not matched to a gene: 9. The CDR3 is 17 residues long. Methods used by the authors: Reference gene primers were amplified, and this amplification served to estimate nucleated cell counts. Clones were sequenced by immunoSEQ multiplex PCR, and TCRdb holds only the in-frame ones, with some missing. That table supplies the V and J calls and clone size; D and trimming were determined from the DNA. Among about 240,000 clones listed, roughly 86% were seen once.

This chain uses TRBV4-3 with TRBJ2-5; 10 nucleotides line up with TRBD1. The sequenced material came from peripheral blood. The receptor's source is a man at least 80 years old with acute or convalescent COVID-19. The CDR3 nucleotides read TGCGCCAGCAGCCAAGGTTTAGCGGGACAGGGGTTAGAGACCCAGTACTTC. Its protein product is CASSQGLAGQGLETQYF.